The clone carrying this TCR beta chain was counted at least ten times. What it recognizes is unknown. The source of the sample is a study of T cell repertoires in cytomegalovirus infection. Study as a whole: Public TCR beta signatures indicated both CMV infection and matching HLA type.

General observations from the study: Summed frequency of public TCR beta families distinguished CMV carriers with the relevant HLA. HLA-C-restricted CMV-specific TCR beta clonotypes prevailed in the ex vivo response.

MiXCR, run by TCRdb on the reads, gives a single entry per CDR3 protein. Of roughly 640,000 distinct CDR3 sequences in the sample, around 24% were seen once. The sequence was collected from a human donor in good health (CMV status not recorded). Some clones in this sample may be carry-over from other donors' samples. The sample was CD8+ T cells from PBMCs.

CDR3 sequence (DNA): TGTGCCAGCGATCGGGGGACAGGGGGGGATAGCAATCAGCCCCAGCATTTT. Residues: CASDRGTGGDSNQPQHF. The J gene is TRBJ1-5, the V gene TRBV25-1; TRBD1 matches 11 bases. The junction had 9 bases not matched to a gene; V was cut back by 8 bases and J by 0 bases. In germline, CDR1 is MGHDK, CDR2 SYGVNS. CDR3 length equals 17 residues.